This T cell receptor beta chain was observed in a study of brain T cells in children with intractable seizures. Points from the study as a whole: Patients' HCMV serostatus was unknown; virus specificity rests on CDR3 similarity alone. Pre- and post-surgery blood differed in depth, so pre-surgery absences may be undersampling.

Produced via immunoSEQ multiplex PCR; TCRdb's table is partial and in-frame only. The data show roughly 110,000 clones, approximately 94% seen once. The V end was cut by 2 bases, the J end by 5 bases, with 12 bases between. The CDR3 spans 14 residues. Germline V gives CDR1 SEHNR, CDR2 FQNEAQ (reference sequence). The sequenced cases were selected for having the highest brain T cell transcript signatures. Pre-surgery treatment included at least one anti-epileptic drug. A word on this clone: What it recognizes is unknown.

The sequencing used peripheral blood, collected at surgery. The sequence came from a boy under two years old with hemimegalencephaly and intractable seizures. V usage is TRBV7-9 and J usage is TRBJ1-1; D not resolved. Here the CDR3 reads CASSLLGIGTEAFF. The DNA for the CDR3 is TGTGCCAGCAGCTTATTGGGGATTGGGACTGAAGCTTTCTTT.